The 24 T cell receptor beta chains given below trace back to one sample, sequenced in a study of blood T cell repertoires in COVID-19. The data were produced by immunoSEQ multiplex PCR, yet TCRdb's version contains in-frame clones alone and is incomplete. The sample records approximately 210,000 clones, around 80% being singletons. What was sequenced was PBMCs or T cells enriched from blood (not recorded which). These TCRs come from a man between 25 and 39 years old with acute COVID-19.

The genes are TRBV3-1 (or the pseudogene TRBV3-2) and TRBJ1-2; 11 nucleotides match TRBD1. Germline V gene data show CDR1 as LGHDT and CDR2 as YNNKEL (reference sequence). With 4 bases clipped from V and 7 bases from J, the junction kept 5 bases outside the gene matches. The CDR3 length is 14 residues. In DNA form, the CDR3 reads TGTGCCAGCAGCCGGACAGGGGGCGACGGTGGCTACACCTTC. This gives the protein CASSRTGGDGGYTF.

V is TRBV29-1 and J is TRBJ2-7; no clear D gene. Trimming stripped 5 bases from V and 5 bases from J, with 13 bases between. Germline V CDR1 and CDR2: SQVTM, ANQGSEA. The length of the CDR3 is 12 residues. Here the CDR3 DNA reads TGCAGCGTTTTGGTAGGAGTCCACGAGCAGTACTTC. Protein: CSVLVGVHEQYF.

CDR3 amino acids: CASSQGSGTQYF. The CDR3 DNA follows: TGTGCCAGCAGCCAAGGGTCCGGGACCCAGTACTTC. V usage is TRBV3-1 (or the pseudogene TRBV3-2) and J usage is TRBJ2-5; the D is unclear. The CDR3 length is 12 residues. Germline V gene lookup returns CDR1 LGHDT and CDR2 YNNKEL (reference sequence). Trimming took off 1 base at V and 7 bases at J, with 7 bases between the two ends.

The rearrangement links TRBV7-9 to TRBJ1-2, with 11 nucleotides matching TRBD1. Germline V gene sequence: CDR1 SEHNR, CDR2 FQNEAQ (reference sequence). There are 15 residues in the CDR3. V shed 5 bases, J shed 7 bases, and the junction held 9 bases outside the gene matches. CDR3 nucleotide sequence: TGTGCCAGCAGCGCCGGGACAGGGGGGGCTGGTGGCTACACCTTC. Translating gives CASSAGTGGAGGYTF.

The chain couples TRBV13 to TRBJ2-7, with TRBD1 identical over 10 bases. Germline-derived CDR1 and CDR2 are PRHDT and FYEKMQ (reference sequence). The CDR3 is made up of 15 amino acids. Germline trimming cut 5 bases from V and 5 bases from J; bases unmatched to any gene: 9. CDR3 region: CASSQWGQGNHEQYF. In DNA form, the CDR3 reads TGTGCCAGCAGCCAATGGGGACAGGGGAACCACGAGCAGTACTTC.

The chain links TRBV11-2 to TRBJ1-2, with D perhaps matching TRBD1 (6 bases). Trimming stripped 6 bases from V and 8 bases from J, with 13 bases between. This CDR3 is 12 amino acids long. Germline V lookup: CDR1 SGHAT, CDR2 FQNNGV. The CDR3 reads CASSPGVGGYTF. For the CDR3, the DNA is TGTGCCAGCAGTCCAGGGGTAGGAGGCTACACCTTC.

The gene calls are TRBV6-6 and TRBJ2-5, with 9 bases aligning to TRBD1. Per the germline V gene, CDR1 is MNHNY and CDR2 is SVGAGI (reference sequence). V was pared by 5 bases and J by 5 bases, with 9 bases of the junction left unmatched. CDR3 length: 15 amino acids. In DNA, the CDR3 is TGTGCCAGCAGTCGCGGACAGGGGAAGGGGGAGACCCAGTACTTC. Translation gives CASSRGQGKGETQYF.

The chain is built from TRBV7-9 and TRBJ2-7; 7 positions agree with TRBD1. The CDR3 has 17 residues. V was pared by 1 base and J by 0 bases, with 9 bases of the junction left unmatched. CDR1 SEHNR and CDR2 FQNEAQ come from the germline V gene (reference sequence). This CDR3 reads CASSLGVTGAISYEQYF. The CDR3 DNA is TGTGCCAGCAGCTTAGGAGTCACAGGGGCAATCTCCTACGAGCAGTACTTC.

The genes are TRBV10-3 and TRBJ1-2; 9 bases agree with TRBD1. CDR1 is ENHRY, CDR2 SYGVKD, per germline. V gave up 2 bases and J gave up 13 bases; unmatched junction bases: 8. This CDR3 is 13 amino acids long. Here the CDR3 reads CAISEPGQGLGTF. Here the CDR3 DNA reads TGTGCCATCAGTGAGCCGGGACAGGGTTTGGGCACCTTC.

This sequence joins TRBV9 and TRBJ1-3; no reliable D call. This CDR3 is built from 13 residues. The germline gives CDR1 SGDLS, CDR2 YYNGEE. With 3 bases removed from V and 2 bases from J, the gap between germline ends came to 6 bases. The CDR3 nucleotides read TGTGCCAGCAGCGCGGGGACTGGAAACACCATATATTTT. Its protein is CASSAGTGNTIYF.

The chain combines TRBV5-1 with TRBJ1-6; D may be TRBD1 (6 bases). The CDR3 runs 14 residues. V shed 0 bases and J shed 9 bases, with 10 bases lying between them. Per the germline V gene, CDR1 is SGHRS and CDR2 is YFSETQ. The CDR3, as DNA: TGCGCCAGCAGCTTGGGGGGGCAAGGTTCACCCCTCCACTTT. Protein sequence: CASSLGGQGSPLHF.

DNA of the CDR3: TGTGCCAGTAGTCGGACAGGGGGCACTGAAGCTTTCTTT. Its protein is CASSRTGGTEAFF. The rearrangement joins TRBV19 to TRBJ1-1, with 10 bases identical to TRBD1. The germline V gene has CDR1 LNHDA and CDR2 SQIVND (reference sequence). V dropped 5 bases and J dropped 4; count of bases not matched to a gene: 1. The CDR3 contains 13 residues.

This clone was recorded once. The chain recombines TRBV18 with TRBJ2-7; possible D gene TRBD2, 5 bases. The CDR3 runs to 12 residues. V dropped 6 bases and J dropped 5 bases, with 11 bases sitting between them. From germline, CDR1 is KGHSH and CDR2 LQKENI. CDR3 sequence reads: CASSPERNEQYF. As DNA, the CDR3 is TGTGCCAGCTCCCCTGAGCGGAACGAGCAGTACTTC. The full variable domain, in which reference TRBV18 and TRBJ2-7 provide the parts outside the CDR3, is NAGVMQNPRHLVRRRGQEARLRCSPMKGHSHVYWYRQLPEEGLKFMVYLQKENIIDESGMPKERFSAEFPKEGPSILRIQQVVRGDSAAYFCASSPERNEQYFGPGTRLTVT.

The chain has TRBV7-2 and TRBJ2-7; 10 bases are shared with TRBD2. The CDR3 runs 14 residues. CDR1 SGHTA and CDR2 FQGNSA come from the germline V gene. Germline trimming cut 1 base from V and 8 bases from J; bases unmatched to any gene: 5. In DNA form, the CDR3 reads TGTGCCAGCAGCTTAGGGCTAGCGGGGGAACAGCAGTACTTC. Its translation: CASSLGLAGEQQYF.

The chain carries TRBV4-1 and TRBJ2-3; 8 positions agree with TRBD1. V gave up 5 bases and J gave up 14 bases; unmatched junction bases: 12. CDR1 MGHRA and CDR2 YSYEKL come from the germline V gene. The CDR3 has 13 residues. CDR3 protein: CASSSDRDTLSYF. As DNA, the CDR3 is TGCGCCAGCAGCTCGGACAGGGACACCCTGTCGTATTTT.

This clone was seen once. The V and J genes are TRBV5-1 and TRBJ2-1, with D possibly being TRBD1 (6 bases). CDR1 SGHRS and CDR2 YFSETQ come from the germline V gene. V was clipped by 3 bases and J by 8 bases, with 15 bases between them. The CDR3 is made up of 14 amino acids. CDR3 bases: TGCGCCAGCAGCTCCGGGACAAACCAAGATGAGCAGTTCTTC. Encoded protein: CASSSGTNQDEQFF.

The gene calls are TRBV6-4 and TRBJ2-3; D uncertain. The CDR3 has 13 amino acids. V lost 4 bases and J 2 bases, leaving 7 bases between the germline ends. Germline lookup yields CDR1 MRHNA and CDR2 SNTAGT. The CDR3 nucleotides read TGTGCCAGCAGTGGATTACACACAGATACGCAGTATTTT. It specifies CASSGLHTDTQYF.

The chain is built from TRBV15 and TRBJ1-2, with D perhaps matching TRBD1 (5 bases). The V and J ends lost 2 bases and 6 bases respectively, with 10 bases between them. CDR1 is LNHNV, CDR2 YYDKDF, per germline (reference sequence). The CDR3 is made up of 13 amino acids. The CDR3 region is CATSRMGEDGYTF. The CDR3 nucleotides are TGTGCCACCAGCAGAATGGGGGAGGATGGCTACACCTTC.

The chain joins TRBV24-1 to TRBJ2-6, with D possibly matching TRBD1 (5 bases). This CDR3 has 17 residues. Germline assignment: CDR1 KGHDR and CDR2 SFDVKD. Trimming pared 3 bases from V and 2 bases from J, leaving 13 bases between. The CDR3 bases are TGTGCCACCAGTGATCACCCCACAGGTACTGGGGCCAACGTCCTGACTTTC. Amino acid sequence: CATSDHPTGTGANVLTF.

This sequence joins TRBV10-3 and TRBJ1-1; tentatively, D is TRBD1 (6 bases). The CDR3 covers 14 residues. Deletions cut 7 bases from V and 2 bases from J, with 14 bases between. Per germline, CDR1 ENHRY and CDR2 SYGVKD. The CDR3 DNA reads as TGTGCCATCAAGGGTAGCAGGGGTAACACTGAAGCTTTCTTT. It encodes CAIKGSRGNTEAFF.

The rearrangement joins TRBV18 to TRBJ2-3; 10 bases are a match to TRBD2. The CDR3 loop spans 18 amino acids. Trimming took 3 bases from V and 1 from J; bases not matched to a gene: 10. Germline V gives CDR1 KGHSH, CDR2 LQKENI. The DNA of the CDR3 is TGTGCCAGCTCACCCGTAGGCAGCGGGGGGGCCGGCACAGATACGCAGTATTTT. Translation: CASSPVGSGGAGTDTQYF.

The gene calls are TRBV28 and TRBJ1-5; weak D call: TRBD1 (5 bases). V was pared by 6 bases and J by 3 bases, with 12 bases between. Germline values: CDR1 MDHEN, CDR2 SYDVKM. The CDR3 is 14 residues long. The CDR3 DNA follows: TGTGCCAGCAGACCTACGGGGGACAATCAGCCCCAGCATTTT. It yields the protein CASRPTGDNQPQHF.

The rearrangement links TRBV25-1 to TRBJ2-1; perhaps TRBD1 as D (5 bases). Germline-derived CDR1 and CDR2 are MGHDK and SYGVNS. The CDR3 spans 14 residues. V was cut by 1 base and J by 4 bases, with 8 bases left in between. Here the CDR3 reads CASSESGPYNEQFF. The CDR3 region has the DNA TGTGCCAGCAGTGAATCAGGGCCATACAATGAGCAGTTCTTC.

The genes are TRBV18 and TRBJ1-4; D perhaps matches TRBD1 (6 bases). This CDR3 is 15 amino acids long. Trimming took 5 bases from V and 0 from J, leaving 10 bases between them. Germline values: CDR1 KGHSH, CDR2 LQKENI. The CDR3 coding sequence is TGTGCCAGCTCAACGACAGGTGCAACTAATGAAAAACTGTTTTTT. It encodes CASSTTGATNEKLFF.